Following are 22 T cell receptor beta chains from one sample sequenced in a study of blood T cells in healthy people across ages. Using a J-beta primer mix together with a sample-barcoded 5' primer, a second PCR was run for 7 to 11 cycles. TCRdb redid the calling of the 5' RACE reads with MiXCR, one entry per CDR3 protein. The sample includes around 2 million distinct CDR3 sequences, roughly two fifths of them seen just once. The sample consisted of blood. Receptors were obtained from a human donor in good health.

This clonotype was found a few times. The CDR3 bases are TGTGCCAGCAGCTTACTTCAGACAGCGAATGAGCAGTTCTTC. Its translation: CASSLLQTANEQFF. V usage is TRBV11-2 and J usage is TRBJ2-1; TRBD1 might be the D (5 bases). Germline values: CDR1 SGHAT, CDR2 FQNNGV. This CDR3 has 14 amino acids. V was pared by 2 bases and J by 7 bases, with 12 bases between.

This clonotype has just a few counts. V is TRBV7-8 and J is TRBJ2-7; D uncertain. This CDR3 has 14 residues. Trimming stripped 2 bases from V and 0 bases from J, with 8 bases between. Per the germline V gene, CDR1 is SGHVS and CDR2 is FQNEAQ. CDR3 DNA sequence: TGTGCCAGCAGCTTAAGGGCCCTCTCCTACGAGCAGTACTTC. Translation gives CASSLRALSYEQYF.

In this sample, this clonotype turned up many times. The chain carries TRBV28 and TRBJ1-2; maybe TRBD1 (5 bases). V was clipped by 4 bases and J by 2 bases, with 11 bases between them. This CDR3 is 14 amino acids long. Germline CDR1 and CDR2: MDHEN and SYDVKM. CDR3 amino acids: CASSSVPGNYGYTF. The CDR3, as DNA: TGTGCCAGCAGTTCTGTCCCAGGGAACTATGGCTACACCTTC.

The V gene is TRBV6-5, the J gene TRBJ2-5, with D tentatively TRBD2 (5 bases). Trimming pared 7 bases from V and 4 bases from J, leaving 16 bases between. The length of the CDR3 is 14 residues. Germline-derived CDR1 and CDR2 are MNHEY and SVGAGI. Here the CDR3 reads CASTDLANVETQYF. In nucleotides, the CDR3 is TGTGCCAGCACCGATCTAGCTAACGTAGAGACCCAGTACTTC.

The V and J genes are TRBV6-1 and TRBJ1-5, with TRBD1 as a possible D gene (5 bases). The CDR3 sequence is 17 residues long. Germline-derived CDR1 and CDR2 are MNHNS and SASEGT. V was pared by 5 bases and J by 9 bases, with 26 bases between. The DNA of the CDR3 is TGTGCCAGCAGTCGATGGACGGGCCAAGGGGTGGATGGGCCCCAGCATTTT. Residues: CASSRWTGQGVDGPQHF.

This clonotype was detected only a few times. This chain uses TRBV20-1 with TRBJ2-1; TRBD2 is a possible D gene (5 bases). The CDR3 is 11 amino acids. Trimming stripped 6 bases from V and 8 bases from J, with 11 bases between. Per the germline V gene, CDR1 is DFQATT and CDR2 is SNEGSKA (reference sequence). CDR3 protein: CSAPDSHEQFF. In DNA, the CDR3 is TGCAGTGCCCCGGACTCTCATGAGCAGTTCTTC.

The chain joins TRBV29-1 to TRBJ2-5; D may correspond to TRBD1 or TRBD2 (6 bases each). V was clipped by 5 bases and J by 5 bases, with 12 bases between them. Germline assignment: CDR1 SQVTM and CDR2 ANQGSEA. The CDR3 covers 12 residues. The DNA of the CDR3 is TGCAGCGTTATAGAGGGGGGCGAGACCCAGTACTTC. This translates into CSVIEGGETQYF.

The chain links TRBV12-3 or TRBV12-4 to TRBJ2-4; possible D gene TRBD2, 7 bases. The tail of the sequence fits TRBJ2-7 better, so the J call may be wrong. This CDR3 is 15 amino acids long. The CDR3 loop reads CASSPYRGAPYEQYF. The CDR3 bases are TGTGCCAGCAGTCCTTACCGGGGGGCACCTTACGAGCAGTACTTC.

The V gene is TRBV14, the J gene TRBJ1-6; D gene unclear. The CDR3 consists of 14 residues. CDR1 is SGHDN and CDR2 is FVKESK in the germline V gene. The V end was cut by 6 bases, the J end by 5 bases, with 11 bases between. The CDR3 region is CASSPSVDNSPLHF. DNA for the CDR3: TGTGCCAGCAGTCCCTCAGTCGATAATTCACCCCTCCACTTT.

Ten or more counts support this clonotype. The chain carries TRBV5-1 and TRBJ1-2, with TRBD1 as a possible D gene (6 bases). Trimming shortened V by 0 bases and J by 4 bases, and 10 bases separated the two germline ends. Germline V gene sequence: CDR1 SGHRS, CDR2 YFSETQ. There are 14 residues in the CDR3. The CDR3, as DNA: TGCGCCAGCAGCTTGGCCCAGGGGCTCTATGGCTACACCTTC. This encodes CASSLAQGLYGYTF.

The chain uses TRBV4-3 and TRBJ1-6; D is undetermined. The CDR3 is 14 residues long. The ends were cut back, 8 bases at V and 9 bases at J, with 17 bases in the middle. Germline V CDR1 and CDR2: LGHNA, YSLEER. In DNA form, the CDR3 reads TGCGCCAGCGGCCCCGAGGTATGGTCTTCACCCCTCCACTTT. This translates into CASGPEVWSSPLHF.

The chain has TRBV20-1 and TRBJ1-4; 7 positions match TRBD1. CDR1 is DFQATT, CDR2 SNEGSKA, per germline (reference sequence). This CDR3 is built from 14 residues. V shed 4 bases, J shed 1 base, and the junction held 3 bases outside the gene matches. The CDR3 loop reads CSATRQGTNEKLFF. DNA of the CDR3: TGCAGTGCTACTCGACAGGGAACTAATGAAAAACTGTTTTTT.

This clonotype was observed a few times. The V and J genes are TRBV6-6 and TRBJ2-5, with a tentative D call TRBD2 (5 bases). The J call is doubtful: the DNA matches TRBJ2-7 better. Per the germline V gene, CDR1 is MNHNY and CDR2 is SVGAGI (reference sequence). This CDR3 contains 15 residues. The CDR3 nucleotides are TGTGCCAGCAACTTACGAGGGCAAGAACAAGGCGAGCAGTACTTC. Protein sequence: CASNLRGQEQGEQYF.

This clonotype was counted a single time. The V and J genes are TRBV7-8 and TRBJ1-5; D perhaps matches TRBD1 (5 bases). The CDR3 length is 17 residues. V lost 1 base and J 2 bases, leaving 15 bases between the germline ends. Germline V lookup: CDR1 SGHVS, CDR2 FQNEAQ. The DNA for the CDR3 is TGTGCCAGCAGCTTAGGGCTCCTGGGGGGGGGCAATCAGCCCCAGCATTTT. As protein: CASSLGLLGGGNQPQHF.

The J gene is TRBJ2-4, the V gene TRBV7-2; 8 bases match TRBD1. The CDR3 totals 15 residues. J was trimmed by 9 bases and V by 5 bases; bases with no gene match: 12. Germline CDR1 reads SGHTA; CDR2 reads FQGNSA. CDR3 residues: CASSREAGGRVIQYF. In nucleotides, the CDR3 is TGTGCCAGCAGCCGCGAGGCAGGGGGCCGGGTCATTCAGTACTTC.

The chain recombines TRBV5-1 with TRBJ2-1; possibly TRBD1 or TRBD2 for D (5 bases each). This CDR3 has 17 amino acids. In germline, CDR1 is SGHRS, CDR2 YFSETQ. V was cut by 5 bases and J by 5 bases, with 23 bases left in between. The CDR3 loop is CASSTPSGTSNNNEQFF. DNA of the CDR3: TGCGCCAGCAGTACCCCCTCAGGGACCAGCAACAACAATGAGCAGTTCTTC.

This chain connects TRBV2 to TRBJ2-1; no definite D call. Trimming left V 7 bases short and J 4 bases short, with 8 bases between. The germline gives CDR1 SNHLY, CDR2 FYNNEI. CDR3 length equals 12 residues. The CDR3 region is CASKAEYNEQFF. CDR3 nucleotides: TGTGCCAGCAAGGCGGAATACAATGAGCAGTTCTTC.

This clonotype showed up just a few times. V usage is TRBV7-2 and J usage is TRBJ2-1, with a possible D match to TRBD2 (5 bases). Germline-derived CDR1 and CDR2 are SGHTA and FQGNSA. CDR3 size: 18 residues. V lost 1 base and J lost 5, with 21 bases in between. Here the CDR3 reads CASSLEEGTRIGNNEQFF. CDR3 bases: TGTGCCAGCAGCTTAGAAGAGGGAACTAGGATCGGGAACAATGAGCAGTTCTTC. Full variable domain (missing parts from reference TRBV7-2 and TRBJ2-1): GAGVSQSPSNKVTEKGKDVELRCDPISGHTALYWYRQSLGQGLEFLIYFQGNSAPDKSGLPSDRFSAERTGGSVSTLTIQRTQQEDSAVYLCASSLEEGTRIGNNEQFFGPGTRLTVL.

This clonotype has a handful of counts. The chain combines TRBV7-9 with TRBJ2-5, with 8 bases fitting TRBD2. Germline V gene sequence: CDR1 SEHNR, CDR2 FQNEAQ (reference sequence). The V and J ends lost 5 bases and 2 bases, in that order; junction bases with no gene match: 10. This CDR3 is built from 16 residues. Here the CDR3 reads CASSDMGLGMQETQYF. The CDR3 nucleotides read TGTGCCAGCAGCGATATGGGACTAGGGATGCAAGAGACCCAGTACTTC.

Here the CDR3 DNA reads TGTGCCAGCGGAGCCCCCGGGGACGTTAATGAAGCTTTCTTT. It translates to CASGAPGDVNEAFF. The chain couples TRBV28 to TRBJ1-1; possible D gene TRBD1, 5 bases. The CDR3 has 14 residues. Germline CDR1 is MDHEN and CDR2 is SYDVKM. Trimming shortened V by 8 bases and J by 7 bases, and 20 bases separated the two germline ends.

The rearrangement uses TRBV7-3 and TRBJ2-5, with 8 bases that match TRBD2. The V gene's germline CDR1 is SGHTA and CDR2 FQGTGA. Germline trimming cut 2 bases from V and 2 bases from J; bases unmatched to any gene: 7. The length of the CDR3 is 16 residues. The CDR3: CASSLYGGGPQETQYF. The CDR3 nucleotides are TGTGCCAGCAGCTTATACGGCGGGGGGCCGCAAGAGACCCAGTACTTC.

This clonotype came up a few times. The chain combines TRBV6-5 with TRBJ2-1, with D uncertain. CDR3 size: 11 residues. Germline V gene data show CDR1 as MNHEY and CDR2 as SVGAGI. V was trimmed by 3 bases and J by 12 bases, leaving 9 bases between them. CDR3 DNA sequence: TGTGCCAGCAGTTATCTCGGTAGGCAGTTCTTC. Residues: CASSYLGRQFF.